Described below is a single T cell receptor (beta chain) sequence and its context. Its cognate antigen is unknown. TCRdb fed the 5' RACE reads into MiXCR, producing one record per CDR3 protein. The sample contains about 270,000 distinct CDR3 sequences, 15% to 20% of which appear only once. V gave up 7 bases and J gave up 3 bases; unmatched junction bases: 5. The length of the CDR3 is 15 residues. Looked up from germline, CDR1 is SGHTA and CDR2 is FQGTGA. These data come from a study of T-cell memory formation after mild COVID-19. Study at large: TCR clusters were mostly confined to one donor each. General study results and limits: Whereas later expanders leaned CD4+, clones contracting day 15 to 85 showed a balanced CD4/CD8 makeup. Specificity for SARS-CoV-2 was not confirmed among the second-wave clones peaking on day 37. Some clones that responded turned up in pre-infection memory, which suggests that cross-reactive memory joined in.

The sequence was collected from a man between 18 and 35 years old who had mild COVID-19 (a few samples of this study predate the infection). Cell type and time point are not known. V usage is TRBV7-3 and J usage is TRBJ2-1, with TRBD2 matching 11 bases. The specimen sequenced was PBMCs or a T cell subset sorted from them (not recorded which). DNA of the CDR3: TGTGCCAGCATCCGACTAGCGGGGTTCTACAATGAGCAGTTCTTC. It specifies CASIRLAGFYNEQFF.